This T cell receptor (beta chain) was obtained from a study of cytomegalovirus exposure and HLA in healthy donors. Overall study results and limits: It was 160 or so TCR beta chains that were listed as cytomegalovirus-associated.

TCRdb keeps only in-frame clones here, not all; method: immunoSEQ multiplex PCR. The table has about 88,000 clones, approximately 84% seen once; the top ten hold about 12%. On this clone itself: Its antigen is as yet unknown.

Germline assignment: CDR1 LNHDA and CDR2 SQIVND (reference sequence). The CDR3 is 12 amino acids. V was shortened by 3 bases and J by 4 bases, with 6 bases between the two germline ends. Sequenced: PBMCs. This receptor was obtained from a woman between 18 and 29 years old in good health and CMV-seropositive. The rearrangement links TRBV19 to TRBJ1-2; no clear D. CDR3 protein: CASSITSYGYTF. For the CDR3, the DNA is TGTGCCAGTAGTATCACGAGCTATGGCTACACCTTC.